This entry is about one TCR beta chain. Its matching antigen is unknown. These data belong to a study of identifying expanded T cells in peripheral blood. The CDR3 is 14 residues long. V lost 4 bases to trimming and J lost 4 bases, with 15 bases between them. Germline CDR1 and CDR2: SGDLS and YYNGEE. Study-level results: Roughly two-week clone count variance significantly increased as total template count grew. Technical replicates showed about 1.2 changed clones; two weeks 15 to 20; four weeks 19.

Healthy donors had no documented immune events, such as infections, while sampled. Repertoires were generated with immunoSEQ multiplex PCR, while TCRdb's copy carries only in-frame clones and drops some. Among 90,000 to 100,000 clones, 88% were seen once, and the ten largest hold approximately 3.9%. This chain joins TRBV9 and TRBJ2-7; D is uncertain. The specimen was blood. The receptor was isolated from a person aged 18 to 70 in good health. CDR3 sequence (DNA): TGTGCCAGCAGCCCAATGGTTAGGCGGTACGAGCAGTACTTC. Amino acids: CASSPMVRRYEQYF.